What follows are 30 T cell receptor beta chains derived from one specimen sequenced in a study of regulatory T cells in long-lasting Graves disease. Relying on iRepertoire HTBI primers and Arm-PCR of CDR3 regions, the team built TCR beta libraries. TCRdb analysed the multiplex PCR reads with MiXCR anew, one entry per CDR3 protein. The sample has more than 300,000 distinct CDR3 sequences, roughly a sixth seen once. Sample time point: newly diagnosed GD, antithyroid drugs for less than 3 months. PBMC-derived RNA was used for the TCR library. Sample: peripheral blood mononuclear cells (PBMCs), taken at new diagnosis, from a patient treated with antithyroid drugs. The source is a female donor with Graves disease.

The chain links TRBV11-2 to TRBJ2-3; D is uncertain. V lost 8 bases, J lost 0 bases, and 9 bases lay in between. Looked up from germline, CDR1 is SGHAT and CDR2 is FQNNGV. This CDR3 has 13 amino acids. In nucleotides, the CDR3 is TGTGCCAGCGGCCACGGGAGCACAGATACGCAGTATTTT. Translating gives CASGHGSTDTQYF.

With respect to this clonotype: This may stem from a read error, because a much larger clone lies one nucleotide away. The V call is TRBV2, the J call TRBJ1-1, with D tentatively TRBD1 (6 bases). CDR1 SNHLY and CDR2 FYNNEI come from the germline V gene. The CDR3 covers 17 residues. CDR3 DNA: TGTGCCGGCAGCTTTGGTGGGACAAATCGGGGAAACACTGAAGCTTTCTTT. Translation: CAGSFGGTNRGNTEAFF.

This clonotype appeared a few times. V and J are TRBV19 and TRBJ1-1; no definite D call. V shed 7 bases and J shed 6 bases, with 18 bases lying between them. CDR1 and CDR2 (germline): LNHDA, SQIVND (reference sequence). There are 14 residues in the CDR3. The CDR3: CASKDGPLGSEAFF. CDR3 nucleotides: TGTGCCAGTAAGGACGGTCCGCTTGGCTCTGAAGCTTTCTTT.

This clonotype was detected ten times or more. The CDR3 region is CASSHLLSGTTPTDTQYF. CDR3 nucleotide sequence: TGTGCCAGCAGCCACCTTCTTAGCGGGACTACACCCACAGATACGCAGTATTTT. The V call is TRBV7-9, the J call TRBJ2-3; 8 bases are shared with TRBD2. V shed 5 bases and J 2 bases; nucleotides not matched to a gene: 15. The CDR3 spans 18 residues. Germline CDR1 reads SEHNR; CDR2 reads FQNEAQ (reference sequence).

This clonotype turned up a few times. The chain employs TRBV4-2 and TRBJ1-5, with a tentative D call TRBD1 (5 bases). CDR3 size: 17 residues. Germline V lookup: CDR1 LGHNA, CDR2 YNFKEQ. Trimming removed 0 bases at V and 0 bases at J, with 12 bases between. This CDR3 is CASSQEPTAISNQPQHF. CDR3 DNA sequence: TGTGCCAGCAGCCAAGAGCCGACAGCAATTAGCAATCAGCCCCAGCATTTT.

This clonotype was observed a handful of times. This clone may be a read error of a much larger clone one base away. V gene TRBV6-1 combines with J gene TRBJ2-1; tentative D call: TRBD1 (6 bases). V was pared by 2 bases and J by 14 bases, with 13 bases between. The V gene's germline CDR1 is MNHNS and CDR2 SASEGT. This CDR3 contains 12 residues. The CDR3 DNA follows: TGTGCCAGCAGTGAAAACCTTAGGGACAAGTTCTTC. Translation: CASSENLRDKFF.

The V call is TRBV6-5, the J call TRBJ1-2; 10 bases match TRBD1. Germline V gene lookup returns CDR1 MNHEY and CDR2 SVGAGI. Unmatched junction bases numbered 4, after V lost 2 bases and J lost 1 base. This CDR3 is built from 16 residues. CDR3 sequence reads: CASSYQRTGGNYGYTF. The CDR3 DNA reads as TGTGCCAGCAGTTACCAGAGGACAGGGGGTAACTATGGCTACACCTTC.

This clonotype was detected ten times or more. The chain combines TRBV27 with TRBJ2-3; D is ambiguous. Germline V gene lookup returns CDR1 MNHEY and CDR2 SMNVEV (reference sequence). The CDR3 spans 19 residues. Trimming removed 0 bases at V and 0 bases at J, with 19 bases between. For the CDR3, the DNA is TGTGCCAGCAGTTTATCCAGGCCGGTCGGGTATTGGAGCACAGATACGCAGTATTTT. Translated: CASSLSRPVGYWSTDTQYF.

This clonotype came up many times. The chain recombines TRBV6-4 with TRBJ1-5; the D is unclear. Per the germline V gene, CDR1 is MRHNA and CDR2 is SNTAGT. The V end was cut by 3 bases, the J end by 3 bases, with 9 bases between. The CDR3 consists of 14 residues. CDR3 amino acids: CASSEGFTNQPQHF. CDR3 DNA sequence: TGTGCCAGCAGTGAGGGCTTTACCAATCAGCCCCAGCATTTT.

This clonotype was found many times. The chain employs TRBV20-1 and TRBJ2-1; 10 nucleotides agree with TRBD2. This CDR3 spans 16 amino acids. The germline gives CDR1 DFQATT, CDR2 SNEGSKA (reference sequence). J gave up 0 bases and V 6 bases, and 8 bases lay outside the gene matches. CDR3 bases: TGCAGTGCACCTCCAGCGGGGGGGTACTCCTACAATGAGCAGTTCTTC. Its protein product is CSAPPAGGYSYNEQFF.

Ten or more counts support this clonotype. The V gene is TRBV6-5, the J gene TRBJ1-2; no firm D call. Trimming pared 2 bases from V and 7 bases from J, leaving 8 bases between. The germline CDR1 and CDR2 sequences are MNHEY and SVGAGI. The CDR3 has 12 amino acids. For the CDR3, the DNA is TGTGCCAGCAGTTACACAAAGAGTGGCTACACCTTC. Protein: CASSYTKSGYTF.

This clonotype was seen only a few times. This clone may be a read error of a much larger clone one base away. The chain uses TRBV20-1 and TRBJ1-5; D is possibly TRBD1 (5 bases). The V gene's germline CDR1 is DFQATT and CDR2 SNEGSKA (reference sequence). This CDR3 comprises 14 residues. V was cut by 3 bases and J by 6 bases, with 15 bases left in between. The CDR3, as DNA: TGCAGTGCTAGCCGCGGGGCCGGGGCTCAGCCCCAGCATTTT. This codes for CSASRGAGAQPQHF.

This clonotype has ten or more counts. CDR3 sequence (DNA): TGTGCCAGCAGCGTAGCTGGAGGGGACGAGGGCTACACCTTC. Residues: CASSVAGGDEGYTF. The J gene is TRBJ1-2, the V gene TRBV9, with a tentative D call TRBD1 (5 bases). CDR1 is SGDLS, CDR2 YYNGEE, per germline. The CDR3 totals 14 residues. Trimming shortened V by 0 bases and J by 8 bases, and 14 bases separated the two germline ends.

The sample holds a few counts of this clonotype. The genes are TRBV25-1 and TRBJ2-4; no reliable D call. The CDR3 totals 15 residues. V was clipped by 0 bases and J by 4 bases, with 10 bases between them. Germline V CDR1 and CDR2: MGHDK, SYGVNS. The CDR3 sequence: CASSEYYPTKNIQYF. The CDR3 DNA reads TGTGCCAGCAGTGAATATTACCCGACTAAAAACATTCAGTACTTC.

This clonotype was detected ten times or more. The J gene is TRBJ1-1, the V gene TRBV6-1; perhaps TRBD1 as D (5 bases). Germline V gene sequence: CDR1 MNHNS, CDR2 SASEGT. V was cut by 6 bases and J by 4 bases, with 15 bases left in between. This CDR3 region has 14 residues. The CDR3 DNA is TGTGCCAGCAGATCCGGGGAGGGGAGCACTGAAGCTTTCTTT. This sequence encodes CASRSGEGSTEAFF.

The chain employs TRBV10-1 and TRBJ2-7, with 12 bases fitting TRBD2. Trimming took 8 bases from V and 1 from J; bases not matched to a gene: 9. CDR1 WNHNN and CDR2 SYGVQD come from the germline V gene (reference sequence). This CDR3 has 16 residues. The CDR3: CASLWTSGNNSYEQYF. CDR3 in DNA: TGCGCCAGCCTCTGGACTAGCGGGAACAATTCCTACGAGCAGTACTTC.

The chain is built from TRBV6-2 or TRBV6-3 and TRBJ2-7; TRBD1 matches at 9 bases. Per the germline V gene, CDR1 is MNHEY and CDR2 is SVGEGT. J gave up 7 bases and V 6 bases, and 10 bases lay outside the gene matches. There are 14 residues in the CDR3. The CDR3 loop reads CASSPGQGGWEQYF. Here the CDR3 DNA reads TGTGCCAGCAGCCCGGGACAGGGCGGTTGGGAGCAGTACTTC.

This clonotype occurred many times. The rearrangement links TRBV7-2 to TRBJ1-2, with 8 bases that match TRBD1. V dropped 7 bases and J dropped 1; count of bases not matched to a gene: 8. CDR3 size: 15 residues. CDR1 is SGHTA, CDR2 FQGNSA, per germline. The CDR3 sequence: CASTKLTGVNYGYTF. CDR3 bases: TGTGCCAGCACCAAATTGACAGGGGTTAACTATGGCTACACCTTC.

This clonotype was seen repeatedly, ten times or more. The chain uses TRBV5-1 and TRBJ2-6; D is perhaps TRBD2 (6 bases). V was trimmed by 1 base and J by 0 bases, leaving 17 bases between them. The CDR3 totals 19 residues. Per the germline V gene, CDR1 is SGHRS and CDR2 is YFSETQ. The CDR3 protein is CASSLSYQGLLSGANVLTF. Written as DNA, the CDR3 is TGCGCCAGCAGCTTGTCCTACCAGGGACTTCTCTCTGGGGCCAACGTCCTGACTTTC.

In DNA form, the CDR3 reads TGTGCCAGCAGTGAAAGGAGGGGGTACACTGAAGCTTTCTTT. This encodes CASSERRGYTEAFF. The chain combines TRBV25-1 with TRBJ1-1, with a possible D match to TRBD1 (6 bases). This CDR3 has 14 residues. V was shortened by 2 bases and J by 3 bases, with 10 bases between the two germline ends. Germline V gene sequence: CDR1 MGHDK, CDR2 SYGVNS.

As for this clonotype: A much bigger clone sits one base away, suggesting this may be a read error. The chain couples TRBV2 to TRBJ1-4; D remains ambiguous. CDR3 length: 13 residues. The ends were cut back, 7 bases at V and 8 bases at J, with 14 bases in the middle. From germline, CDR1 is SNHLY and CDR2 FYNNEI. DNA of the CDR3: TGTGCCAGCAATCAGGTGGAGTGGGAAAAACTGTTTTTT. Protein product: CASNQVEWEKLFF.

The genes are TRBV2 and TRBJ2-3; possibly TRBD2 for D (5 bases). CDR3 length: 15 residues. The germline gives CDR1 SNHLY, CDR2 FYNNEI. Trimming stripped 4 bases from V and 3 bases from J, with 14 bases between. This CDR3 is CASSGGDYGTDTQYF. The CDR3 bases are TGTGCCAGCAGTGGAGGTGACTACGGAACAGATACGCAGTATTTT.

This chain uses TRBV6-2 or TRBV6-3 with TRBJ1-5, with D unresolved. The CDR3 runs to 18 residues. Germline V lookup: CDR1 MNHEY, CDR2 SVGEGT. Trimming stripped 2 bases from V and 0 bases from J, with 17 bases between. The CDR3 protein is CASSYGDPIGHSNQPQHF. The CDR3 DNA reads as TGTGCCAGCAGTTACGGAGATCCCATAGGCCATAGCAATCAGCCCCAGCATTTT.

There are many counts of this clonotype. The chain recombines TRBV12-5 with TRBJ1-1, with D perhaps matching TRBD1 (6 bases). Germline V gene lookup returns CDR1 LGHNT and CDR2 FRNRAP. The V and J ends lost 0 bases and 0 bases respectively, with 20 bases between them. This CDR3 is 19 amino acids long. As DNA, the CDR3 is TGTGCTAGTGGTTTGGTAGTATCCCGGCCAGGGGCTATGAACACTGAAGCTTTCTTT. Translation gives CASGLVVSRPGAMNTEAFF.

V usage is TRBV5-1 and J usage is TRBJ1-2; no definite D call. Germline V gives CDR1 SGHRS, CDR2 YFSETQ. The CDR3 consists of 14 residues. With 0 bases removed from V and 8 bases from J, the gap between germline ends came to 14 bases. The CDR3 sequence: CASSLDSGSGGYTF. The CDR3 region has the DNA TGCGCCAGCAGCTTGGATTCCGGATCTGGCGGCTACACCTTC.

V usage is TRBV2 and J usage is TRBJ2-3; 8 bases are shared with TRBD2. This CDR3 is 16 amino acids long. After removal of 4 bases from V and 2 bases from J, the junction contained 8 bases not matched to a gene. CDR1 SNHLY and CDR2 FYNNEI come from the germline V gene. DNA for the CDR3: TGTGCCAGCAGTGCGGGACTAGGGGTGGCCACAGATACGCAGTATTTT. Translated, it gives CASSAGLGVATDTQYF. The full variable domain, completed using reference TRBV2 and TRBJ2-3, is EPEVTQTPSHQVTQMGQEVILRCVPISNHLYFYWYRQILGQKVEFLVSFYNNEISEKSEIFDDQFSVERPDGSNFTLKIRSTKLEDSAMYFCASSAGLGVATDTQYFGPGTRLTVL.

The table lists this clonotype with many counts. The chain couples TRBV28 to TRBJ1-4, with a possible D match to TRBD1 (5 bases). The CDR3 runs 17 residues. CDR1 and CDR2 (germline): MDHEN, SYDVKM. Deletions cut 5 bases from V and 5 bases from J, with 21 bases between. The CDR3, as DNA: TGTGCCAGCAGTACCCGATGGGGGGGTTCCGACAATGAAAAACTGTTTTTT. This sequence encodes CASSTRWGGSDNEKLFF.

This sequence joins TRBV9 and TRBJ2-1, with TRBD2 matching over 8 bases. CDR3 length equals 16 residues. Germline lookup yields CDR1 SGDLS and CDR2 YYNGEE. V lost 7 bases, J lost 7 bases, and 16 bases stayed unmatched. The chain's CDR3 is CASSESRLAGSNEQFF. CDR3 DNA: TGTGCCAGCTCAGAATCGCGGCTAGCGGGCTCGAATGAGCAGTTCTTC. Drawing the rest from reference TRBV9 and TRBJ2-1, the complete variable domain is DSGVTQTPKHLITATGQRVTLRCSPRSGDLSVYWYQQSLDQGLQFLIQYYNGEERAKGNILERFSAQQFPDLHSELNLSSLELGDSALYFCASSESRLAGSNEQFFGPGTRLTVL.

In its sample, this clonotype was seen a few times. The rearrangement joins TRBV12-3 or TRBV12-4 to TRBJ2-7, with D possibly being TRBD1 (6 bases). The CDR3 consists of 13 residues. V dropped 8 bases and J dropped 4 bases, with 15 bases sitting between them. The CDR3: CASCHRVGYEQYF. The CDR3 DNA follows: TGTGCCAGCTGCCACAGGGTCGGATACGAGCAGTACTTC.

The CDR3 spells CASSLITGGSETQYF. The CDR3 DNA is TGTGCCAGCAGCTTAATAACGGGGGGGAGCGAGACCCAGTACTTC. The chain couples TRBV7-9 to TRBJ2-5, with 8 nucleotides matching TRBD2. This CDR3 comprises 15 residues. Per germline, CDR1 SEHNR and CDR2 FQNEAQ (reference sequence). Losses at the gene ends were 2 bases for V and 5 bases for J; bases not matched to a gene: 7. The whole variable domain, remainder taken from reference TRBV7-9 and TRBJ2-5, is DTGVSQNPRHKITKRGQNVTFRCDPISEHNRLYWYRQTLGQGPEFLTYFQNEAQLEKSRLLSDRFSAERPKGSFSTLEIQRTEQGDSAMYLCASSLITGGSETQYFGPGTRLLVL.